This TCR beta chain derives from a study of cytomegalovirus exposure and HLA in healthy donors. Study information: Among around 400 genotyped donors, around 80% fell in the Caucasian-associated ancestry cluster.

Study outcomes and limitations: The study labeled fewer than 200 TCR beta chains cytomegalovirus-associated. Rare TCR sequences predominated, though certain public TCRs were found in many donors.

Primers: 60 Vbeta forward and 13 Jbeta reverse. The table came from immunoSEQ multiplex PCR; TCRdb's copy has only in-frame clones and leaves some out. Its clone listing holds tens of thousands of clones. As concerns this clone: The antigen is undetermined.

Germline V gene sequence: CDR1 SGHVS, CDR2 FQNEAQ. The V end lost 1 base, the J end lost 0 bases, and 9 bases lay between the germline ends. This CDR3 contains 15 residues. The TCR originated in a man aged 25 to 40 in good health and CMV-seronegative. Sequencing input: PBMCs. The rearrangement links TRBV7-8 to TRBJ1-1; the D is unclear. The chain's CDR3 is CASSLGAAMNTEAFF. DNA for the CDR3: TGTGCCAGCAGCTTAGGGGCAGCCATGAACACTGAAGCTTTCTTT.